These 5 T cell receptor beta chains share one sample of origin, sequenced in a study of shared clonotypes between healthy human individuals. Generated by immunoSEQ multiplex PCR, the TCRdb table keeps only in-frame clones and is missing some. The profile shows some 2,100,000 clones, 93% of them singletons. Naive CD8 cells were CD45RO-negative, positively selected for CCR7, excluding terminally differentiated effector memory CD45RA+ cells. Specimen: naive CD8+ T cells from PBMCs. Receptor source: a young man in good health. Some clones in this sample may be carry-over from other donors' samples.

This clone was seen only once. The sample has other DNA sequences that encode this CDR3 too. CDR3 residues: CASSLFGGSNQPQHF. The CDR3 DNA is TGTGCCAGCAGTTTATTCGGGGGTAGCAATCAGCCCCAGCATTTT. The chain joins TRBV27 to TRBJ1-5, with D tentatively TRBD1 (5 bases). V was cut by 1 base and J by 0 bases, with 7 bases left in between. Germline V lookup: CDR1 MNHEY, CDR2 SMNVEV (reference sequence). The CDR3 has 15 amino acids.

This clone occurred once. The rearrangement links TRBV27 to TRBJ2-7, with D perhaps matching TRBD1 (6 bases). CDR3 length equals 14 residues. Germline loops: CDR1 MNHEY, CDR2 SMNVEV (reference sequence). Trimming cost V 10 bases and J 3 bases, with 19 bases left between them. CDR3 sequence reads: CATPTGDTLYEQYF. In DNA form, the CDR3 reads TGTGCCACCCCTACCGGGGACACCCTCTACGAGCAGTACTTC.

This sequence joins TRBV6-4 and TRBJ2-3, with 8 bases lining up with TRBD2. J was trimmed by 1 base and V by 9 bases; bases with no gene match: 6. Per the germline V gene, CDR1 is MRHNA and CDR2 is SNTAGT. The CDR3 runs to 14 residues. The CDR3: CARVAGFRTDTQYF. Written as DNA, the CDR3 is TGTGCCAGGGTAGCGGGATTCCGCACAGATACGCAGTATTTT.

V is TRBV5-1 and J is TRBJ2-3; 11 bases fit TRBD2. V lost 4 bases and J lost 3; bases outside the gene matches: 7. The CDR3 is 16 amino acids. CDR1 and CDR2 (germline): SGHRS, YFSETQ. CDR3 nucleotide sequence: TGCGCCAGCAGCACCCGACTAGCGGGATTAACAGATACGCAGTATTTT. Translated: CASSTRLAGLTDTQYF.

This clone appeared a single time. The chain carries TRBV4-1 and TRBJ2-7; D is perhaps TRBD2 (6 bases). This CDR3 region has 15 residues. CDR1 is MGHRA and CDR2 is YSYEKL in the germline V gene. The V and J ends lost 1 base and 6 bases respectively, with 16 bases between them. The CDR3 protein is CASSQAPGGRGEQYF. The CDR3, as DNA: TGCGCCAGCAGCCAAGCCCCCGGGGGTAGGGGCGAGCAGTACTTC.